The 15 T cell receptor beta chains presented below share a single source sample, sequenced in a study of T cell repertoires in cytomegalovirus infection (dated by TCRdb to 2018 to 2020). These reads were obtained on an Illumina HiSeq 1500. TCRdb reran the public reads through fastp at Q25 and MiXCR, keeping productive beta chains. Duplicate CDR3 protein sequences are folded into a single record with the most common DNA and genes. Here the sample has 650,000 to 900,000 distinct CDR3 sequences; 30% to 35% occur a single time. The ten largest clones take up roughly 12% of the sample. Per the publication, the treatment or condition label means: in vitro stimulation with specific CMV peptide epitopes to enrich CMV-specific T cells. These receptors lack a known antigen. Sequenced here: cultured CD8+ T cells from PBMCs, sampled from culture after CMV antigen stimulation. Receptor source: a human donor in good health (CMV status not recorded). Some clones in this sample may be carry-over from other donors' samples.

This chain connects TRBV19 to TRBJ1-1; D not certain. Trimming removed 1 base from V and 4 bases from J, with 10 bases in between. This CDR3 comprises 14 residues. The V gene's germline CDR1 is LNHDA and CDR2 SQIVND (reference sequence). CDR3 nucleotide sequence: TGTGCCAGTAGTATAGGGGGTTGGGGCACTGAAGCTTTCTTT. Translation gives CASSIGGWGTEAFF.

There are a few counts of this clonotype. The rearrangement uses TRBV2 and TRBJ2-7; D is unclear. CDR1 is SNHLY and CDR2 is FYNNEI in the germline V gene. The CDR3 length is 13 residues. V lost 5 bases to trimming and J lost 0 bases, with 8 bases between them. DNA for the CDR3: TGTGCCAGCAGTCCTTCCGACTCCTACGAGCAGTACGTC. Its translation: CASSPSDSYEQYV.

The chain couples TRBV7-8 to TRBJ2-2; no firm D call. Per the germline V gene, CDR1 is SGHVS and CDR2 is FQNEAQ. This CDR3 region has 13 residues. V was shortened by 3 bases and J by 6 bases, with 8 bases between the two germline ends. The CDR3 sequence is CASSFGSPGELFF. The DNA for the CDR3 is TGTGCCAGCAGCTTCGGGTCTCCCGGGGAGCTGTTTTTT. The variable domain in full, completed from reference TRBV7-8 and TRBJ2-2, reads GAGVSQSPRYKVAKRGQDVALRCDPISGHVSLFWYQQALGQGPEFLTYFQNEAQLDKSGLPSDRFFAERPEGSVSTLKIQRTQQEDSAVYLCASSFGSPGELFFGEGSRLTVL.

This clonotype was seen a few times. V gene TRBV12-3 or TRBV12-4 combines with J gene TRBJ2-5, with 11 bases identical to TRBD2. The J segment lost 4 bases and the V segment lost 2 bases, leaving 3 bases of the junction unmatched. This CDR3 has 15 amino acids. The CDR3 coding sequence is TGTGCCAGCAGTTTAAATAGCGGGGGGGCAGAGACCCAGTACTTC. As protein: CASSLNSGGAETQYF.

The DNA of the CDR3 is TGTGCCAGCAGCTTGATGCCGGGGACCTCCTACGAGCAGTACGTC. Protein: CASSLMPGTSYEQYV. This sequence joins TRBV7-6 and TRBJ2-7, with D perhaps being TRBD1 or TRBD2 (5 bases each). CDR3 length: 15 amino acids. CDR1 is SGHVS, CDR2 FNYEAQ, per germline. Trimming cost V 3 bases and J 0 bases, with 12 bases left between them.

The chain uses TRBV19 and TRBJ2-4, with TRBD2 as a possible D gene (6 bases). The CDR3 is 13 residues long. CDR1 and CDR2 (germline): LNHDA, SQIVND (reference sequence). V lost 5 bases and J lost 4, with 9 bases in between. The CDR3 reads CASSLAEKNIQYF. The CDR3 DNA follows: TGTGCCAGTAGTTTAGCGGAGAAAAACATTCAGTACTTC.

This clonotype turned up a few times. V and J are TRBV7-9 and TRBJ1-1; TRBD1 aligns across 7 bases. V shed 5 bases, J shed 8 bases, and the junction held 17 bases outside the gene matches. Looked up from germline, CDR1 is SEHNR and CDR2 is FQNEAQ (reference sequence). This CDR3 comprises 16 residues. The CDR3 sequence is CASSVDRAGGFWEAFF. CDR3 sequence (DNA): TGTGCCAGCAGCGTCGACAGGGCGGGAGGATTTTGGGAAGCTTTCTTT.

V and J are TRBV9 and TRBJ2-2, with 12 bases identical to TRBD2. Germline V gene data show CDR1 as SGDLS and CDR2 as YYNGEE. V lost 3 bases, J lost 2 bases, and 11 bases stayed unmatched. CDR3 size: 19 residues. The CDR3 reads CASSGLAGEGVRNTGELFF. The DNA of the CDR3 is TGTGCCAGCAGCGGACTAGCGGGGGAGGGGGTTCGTAACACCGGGGAGCTGTTTTTT.

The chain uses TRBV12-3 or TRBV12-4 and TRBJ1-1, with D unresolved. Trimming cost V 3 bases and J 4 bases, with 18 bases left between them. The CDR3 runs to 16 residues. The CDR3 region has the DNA TGTGCCAGCAGTTTGATGGACCGGACCCGGGGCACTGAAGCTTTCTTT. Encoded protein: CASSLMDRTRGTEAFF.

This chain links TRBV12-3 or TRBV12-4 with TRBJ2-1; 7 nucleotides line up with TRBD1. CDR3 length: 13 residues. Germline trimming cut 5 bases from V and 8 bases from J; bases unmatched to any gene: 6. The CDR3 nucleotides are TGTGCCAGCAGTCCGTCAACAGGGGATGAGCAGTTCTTC. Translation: CASSPSTGDEQFF.

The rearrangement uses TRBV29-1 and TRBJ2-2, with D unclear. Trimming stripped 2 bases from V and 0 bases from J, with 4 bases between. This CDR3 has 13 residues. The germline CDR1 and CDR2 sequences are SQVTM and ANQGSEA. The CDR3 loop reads CSVEFTNTGELFF. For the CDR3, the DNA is TGCAGCGTTGAATTCACGAACACCGGGGAGCTGTTTTTT.

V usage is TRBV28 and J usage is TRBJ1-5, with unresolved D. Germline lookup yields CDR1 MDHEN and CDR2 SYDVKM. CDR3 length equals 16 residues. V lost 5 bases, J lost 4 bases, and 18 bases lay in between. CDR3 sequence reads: CASSRRPDLRNQPQHF. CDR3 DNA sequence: TGTGCCAGCAGTCGGAGGCCTGACCTACGGAATCAGCCCCAGCATTTT.

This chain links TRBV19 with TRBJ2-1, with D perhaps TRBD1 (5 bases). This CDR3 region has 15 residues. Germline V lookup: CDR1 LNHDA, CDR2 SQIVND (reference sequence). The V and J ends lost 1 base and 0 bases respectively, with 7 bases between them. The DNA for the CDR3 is TGTGCCAGTAGTATAGGCGACAGCTCCTACAATGAGCAGTTCTTC. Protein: CASSIGDSSYNEQFF.

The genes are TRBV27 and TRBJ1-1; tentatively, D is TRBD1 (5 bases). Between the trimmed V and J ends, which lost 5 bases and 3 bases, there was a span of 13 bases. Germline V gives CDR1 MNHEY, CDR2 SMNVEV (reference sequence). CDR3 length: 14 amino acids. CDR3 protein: CASSRRDGYTEAFF. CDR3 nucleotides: TGTGCCAGCAGTAGAAGGGACGGATACACTGAAGCTTTCTTT.

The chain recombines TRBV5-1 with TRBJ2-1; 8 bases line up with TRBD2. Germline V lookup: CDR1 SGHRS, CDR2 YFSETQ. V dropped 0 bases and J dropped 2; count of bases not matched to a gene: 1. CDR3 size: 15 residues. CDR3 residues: CASSLEGLAYNEQFF. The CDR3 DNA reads TGCGCCAGCAGCTTGGAGGGACTAGCCTACAATGAGCAGTTCTTC.